This TCR beta chain was found in a study of vaccination effects on CD4 cells after COVID-19. Study in general: The two convalescent patients provided samples 16 days and one week before vaccination.

Using immunoSEQ multiplex PCR, the repertoire was profiled, and TCRdb retains in-frame clones only, with some absent. This table holds around 50,000 clones, about 75% found once. Following culture for more than 9 days, CD4+ T cells were isolated. By PCR, the person was confirmed to have had SARS-CoV-2 infection between March and December 2020. Days 3 and 7 were when half the medium was replaced with IL-2 medium. Study conclusions and caveats: Convalescents' post-vaccination spike-reactive clones were chiefly new, vaccine-induced ones.

The V gene lost 3 bases and the J gene lost 3 bases, with 13 bases spanning the gap. CDR3 length: 15 residues. Germline CDR1 MNHEY, CDR2 SMNVEV (reference sequence). In the case of this clone: As yet, its antigen is unknown.

Sequencing was performed on CD4+ T cells from PBMCs cultured without peptide, taken before COVID-19 vaccination. This clonotype originated in a human donor who had a prior SARS-CoV-2 infection. The rearrangement links TRBV27 to TRBJ2-3; D remains unclear. CDR3 amino acids: CASSFKGFSTDTQYF. DNA of the CDR3: TGTGCCAGCAGTTTTAAAGGGTTTTCGACAGATACGCAGTATTTT.